Presented here are 28 T cell receptor beta chains from one specimen sequenced in a study of T cells in Graves' hyperthyroidism and ophthalmopathy. Amplification of TCR beta CDR3 regions was performed using RNA transcripts as template. A set of HTBI primers served as the primers for a first-round RT-PCR of the TCR CDR3. Each CDR3 protein gets one entry after TCRdb re-called the multiplex PCR reads with MiXCR. The sample yields roughly 750,000 distinct CDR3 sequences, about a sixth seen once. Sequencing used blood. The source of these receptors is a young man with Graves' hyperthyroidism.

This clonotype has ten or more counts. The chain links TRBV20-1 to TRBJ2-7; 9 bases agree with TRBD2. Germline V gives CDR1 DFQATT, CDR2 SNEGSKA (reference sequence). V lost 3 bases to trimming and J lost 2 bases; unmatched junction nucleotides: 8. The CDR3 spans 15 residues. This chain's CDR3 is CSARPTSGNTYEQYF. Here the CDR3 DNA reads TGCAGTGCTAGGCCGACTAGCGGCAATACCTACGAGCAGTACTTC.

This clonotype appeared many times. CDR3 in DNA: TGTGCCAGCAGCTTATCGCAAGGAGGGGGGGGCCAAGACAATGAGCAGTTCTTC. This sequence encodes CASSLSQGGGGQDNEQFF. V and J are TRBV7-3 and TRBJ2-1; D possibly corresponds to TRBD2 (7 bases). CDR1 SGHTA and CDR2 FQGTGA come from the germline V gene. The CDR3 is made up of 18 amino acids. The V and J ends lost 2 bases and 5 bases respectively, with 22 bases between them.

This clonotype was recorded many times. The J gene is TRBJ2-3, the V gene TRBV12-3 or TRBV12-4; TRBD2 matches 9 bases. This CDR3 has 14 residues. V lost 5 bases, J lost 9 bases, and 9 bases stayed unmatched. The CDR3 DNA sequence: TGTGCCAGCAGTCCATCCGGGACTAGCCCGACGCAGTATTTT. Amino acids: CASSPSGTSPTQYF.

Ten or more counts support this clonotype. This chain connects TRBV27 to TRBJ2-3; 10 nucleotides agree with TRBD2. In germline, CDR1 is MNHEY, CDR2 SMNVEV (reference sequence). V trimming: 5 bases; J trimming: 1 base; junction bases outside the gene matches: 9. This CDR3 contains 17 residues. The CDR3 reads CASSGPSGSLGTDTQYF. DNA of the CDR3: TGTGCCAGCAGTGGACCTAGCGGGAGCTTGGGCACAGATACGCAGTATTTT.

The V call is TRBV11-2, the J call TRBJ1-6; 7 bases are a match to TRBD1. V dropped 5 bases and J dropped 7; count of bases not matched to a gene: 8. Per germline, CDR1 SGHAT and CDR2 FQNNGV. The CDR3 contains 15 residues. The CDR3 sequence: CASSLRQGWNSPLHF. For the CDR3, the DNA is TGTGCCAGCAGCCTCAGACAGGGTTGGAATTCACCCCTCCACTTT.

This clonotype appeared a few times. This chain connects TRBV7-2 to TRBJ1-2, with D possibly TRBD1 on 5 matching bases. V was shortened by 3 bases and J by 4 bases, with 15 bases between the two germline ends. This CDR3 is 15 amino acids long. Germline V CDR1 and CDR2: SGHTA, FQGNSA. The DNA of the CDR3 is TGTGCCAGCAGCTTCTCCCTAGGGGCTAGCTATGGCTACACCTTC. It is translated as CASSFSLGASYGYTF.

This clonotype was counted at least ten times. The V and J genes are TRBV11-2 and TRBJ2-7; 8 bases line up with TRBD1. The trim removed 5 bases at V and 4 bases at J, leaving 7 bases unmatched. This CDR3 contains 14 residues. The germline CDR1 and CDR2 sequences are SGHAT and FQNNGV. The CDR3 DNA follows: TGTGCCAGCAGCCCGCCGGGACAGGAATACGAGCAGTACTTC. The encoded protein is CASSPPGQEYEQYF.

This clonotype has ten or more counts. V usage is TRBV3-1 and J usage is TRBJ2-3; perhaps TRBD2 as D (5 bases). Germline V gene lookup returns CDR1 LGHDT and CDR2 YNNKEL (reference sequence). Trimming cost V 1 base and J 4 bases, with 21 bases left between them. There are 18 residues in the CDR3. CDR3 amino acids: CASSQGATNLLEADTQYF. The DNA for the CDR3 is TGTGCCAGCAGCCAAGGGGCGACTAATCTCCTCGAAGCAGATACGCAGTATTTT.

This clonotype was detected ten times or more. In nucleotides, the CDR3 is TGCAGCGTTGAAGGCCCTCCCAGGGTGAACACTGAAGCTTTCTTT. The encoded protein is CSVEGPPRVNTEAFF. V is TRBV29-1 and J is TRBJ1-1; D may be TRBD1 (5 bases). V was clipped by 1 base and J by 0 bases, with 12 bases between them. The CDR3 covers 15 residues. Germline V lookup: CDR1 SQVTM, CDR2 ANQGSEA.

The sample holds many counts of this clonotype. The V and J genes are TRBV18 and TRBJ1-5; tentative D call: TRBD1 (6 bases). Trimming removed 0 bases from V and 5 bases from J, with 20 bases in between. The CDR3 sequence is 18 residues long. The germline V gene has CDR1 KGHSH and CDR2 LQKENI. The CDR3 spells CASSPPPGEDLKDQPQHF. The CDR3 bases are TGTGCCAGCTCACCACCTCCAGGGGAGGACTTAAAGGATCAGCCCCAGCATTTT.

This clonotype came up many times. The chain couples TRBV28 to TRBJ2-1; 10 nucleotides align to TRBD2. Germline V lookup: CDR1 MDHEN, CDR2 SYDVKM. V was pared by 4 bases and J by 8 bases, with 14 bases of the junction left unmatched. CDR3 length: 17 amino acids. Here the CDR3 reads CASSSPEAGGSRDEQFF. CDR3 in DNA: TGTGCCAGCAGTTCACCTGAAGCGGGAGGGAGTCGAGATGAGCAGTTCTTC.

This clonotype was seen a few times. This chain connects TRBV18 to TRBJ2-7, with 7 bases aligning to TRBD1. Per germline, CDR1 KGHSH and CDR2 LQKENI. J was trimmed by 2 bases and V by 1 base; bases with no gene match: 2. This CDR3 has 14 residues. The CDR3 nucleotides read TGTGCCAGCTCACCACGCGGACAGGCCTACGAGCAGTACTTC. Translation gives CASSPRGQAYEQYF.

This clonotype was observed a few times. This rearrangement joins TRBV12-3 or TRBV12-4 to TRBJ2-2, with unresolved D. The ends were cut back, 4 bases at V and 5 bases at J, with 11 bases in the middle. This CDR3 contains 14 residues. CDR3 residues: CASSSIDLTGELFF. The DNA of the CDR3 is TGTGCCAGCAGTTCAATAGACCTAACCGGGGAGCTGTTTTTT.

This clonotype occurred many times. The chain uses TRBV19 and TRBJ1-1, with D possibly being TRBD1 (5 bases). CDR1 is LNHDA and CDR2 is SQIVND in the germline V gene (reference sequence). V gave up 2 bases and J gave up 5 bases, with 9 bases separating them. This CDR3 has 13 amino acids. The CDR3: CASSIPGGTEAFF. In nucleotides, the CDR3 is TGTGCCAGTAGTATACCCGGGGGGACTGAAGCTTTCTTT.

This clonotype has more than one count but fewer than ten. The chain links TRBV20-1 to TRBJ1-3; D unresolved. Between the trimmed V and J ends, which lost 0 bases and 0 bases, there was a span of 12 bases. CDR3 size: 16 residues. Per the germline V gene, CDR1 is DFQATT and CDR2 is SNEGSKA (reference sequence). Here the CDR3 reads CSARDVSSPSGNTIYF. The CDR3 DNA reads as TGCAGTGCTAGAGATGTGAGCAGCCCCTCTGGAAACACCATATATTTT.

The chain links TRBV6-2 or TRBV6-3 to TRBJ2-7, with D perhaps matching TRBD2 (6 bases). The V and J ends lost 2 bases and 5 bases respectively, with 19 bases between them. This CDR3 is built from 16 residues. Germline V CDR1 and CDR2: MNHEY, SVGEGT. CDR3 protein: CASSYPIADGSDEQYF. The DNA of the CDR3 is TGTGCCAGCAGTTACCCCATAGCGGACGGGTCGGACGAGCAGTACTTC.

This clonotype was found many times. The chain has TRBV29-1 and TRBJ2-5; D is possibly TRBD1 (6 bases). Germline V gene sequence: CDR1 SQVTM, CDR2 ANQGSEA. The V and J ends lost 1 base and 5 bases respectively, with 20 bases between them. This CDR3 has 16 amino acids. Here the CDR3 DNA reads TGCAGCGTTGAAGCAAGAAGGTCAGGGGAGCACGAGACCCAGTACTTC. It specifies CSVEARRSGEHETQYF. Complete variable domain (other parts from reference TRBV29-1 and TRBJ2-5): SAVISQKPSRDICQRGTSLTIQCQVDSQVTMMFWYRQQPGQSLTLIATANQGSEATYESGFVIDKFPISRPNLTFSTLTVSNMSPEDSSIYLCSVEARRSGEHETQYFGPGTRLLVL.

The CDR3 DNA reads TGTGCCAGTAGTATAAGGTTTCAGGCGGAGACCCTATACAATGAGCAGTTCTTC. It codes for CASSIRFQAETLYNEQFF. V gene TRBV19 combines with J gene TRBJ2-1, with D unresolved. The ends were cut back, 2 bases at V and 4 bases at J, with 21 bases in the middle. This CDR3 is built from 18 residues. Per germline, CDR1 LNHDA and CDR2 SQIVND (reference sequence).

The CDR3 sequence is CASSQDRWGLAGEESYEQYF. In nucleotides, the CDR3 is TGCGCCAGCAGCCAAGATAGGTGGGGACTAGCGGGAGAGGAATCCTACGAGCAGTACTTC. J is TRBJ2-7 and V is TRBV4-3; TRBD2 matches at 14 bases. This CDR3 comprises 20 residues. In germline, CDR1 is LGHNA, CDR2 YSLEER. Germline trimming cut 0 bases from V and 1 base from J; bases unmatched to any gene: 11.

This clonotype was seen at least ten times. The chain recombines TRBV20-1 with TRBJ2-1; no reliable D call. V lost 3 bases and J 6 bases, leaving 9 bases between the germline ends. CDR1 is DFQATT and CDR2 is SNEGSKA in the germline V gene (reference sequence). CDR3 length equals 12 residues. CDR3 in amino acids: CSARVGFNEQFF. For the CDR3, the DNA is TGCAGTGCTAGGGTGGGTTTCAATGAGCAGTTCTTC.

This clonotype was seen a few times. The chain carries TRBV29-1 and TRBJ2-3; TRBD2 matches 12 bases. V lost 6 bases to trimming and J lost 7 bases; unmatched junction nucleotides: 14. The CDR3 has 16 residues. Germline V CDR1 and CDR2: SQVTM, ANQGSEA. The CDR3 region has the DNA TGCAGCGTGCCCGGGACTAGCGGGTGGGGAGGGAATACGCAGTATTTT. Translating gives CSVPGTSGWGGNTQYF.

This clonotype was seen a handful of times. The V call is TRBV6-6, the J call TRBJ2-2; no definite D call. The CDR3 contains 16 residues. The V gene's germline CDR1 is MNHNY and CDR2 SVGAGI (reference sequence). Trimming cost V 0 bases and J 0 bases, with 8 bases left between them. This CDR3 is CASSYSPSPNTGELFF. For the CDR3, the DNA is TGTGCCAGCAGTTACTCCCCTAGTCCGAACACCGGGGAGCTGTTTTTT.

This clonotype appeared many times. This chain links TRBV20-1 with TRBJ2-1; 9 bases align to TRBD2. The CDR3 totals 14 residues. Losses at the gene ends were 5 bases for V and 6 bases for J; bases not matched to a gene: 8. The germline gives CDR1 DFQATT, CDR2 SNEGSKA (reference sequence). The CDR3 loop reads CSAHKLSGSNEQFF. CDR3 nucleotide sequence: TGCAGTGCTCACAAGCTTAGCGGGAGCAATGAGCAGTTCTTC.

This clonotype was counted between two and nine times. This rearrangement joins TRBV7-9 to TRBJ1-3; D possibly corresponds to TRBD1 (5 bases). The CDR3 is made up of 14 amino acids. The V end lost 1 base, the J end lost 2 bases, and 6 bases lay between the germline ends. CDR1 and CDR2 (germline): SEHNR, FQNEAQ (reference sequence). The CDR3 nucleotides are TGTGCCAGCAGCTTAGGGGGCGCTGGAAACACCATATATTTT. This encodes CASSLGGAGNTIYF.

This clonotype was seen a handful of times. J is TRBJ2-4 and V is TRBV11-2; TRBD2 matches 11 bases. Per germline, CDR1 SGHAT and CDR2 FQNNGV. The J segment lost 4 bases and the V segment lost 1 base, leaving 3 bases of the junction unmatched. This CDR3 region has 16 residues. The CDR3 region is CASSLGGLAAKNIQYF. The CDR3 coding sequence is TGTGCCAGCAGCTTAGGGGGACTAGCGGCTAAAAACATTCAGTACTTC.

This clonotype was seen only a few times. The rearrangement links TRBV5-1 to TRBJ2-7, with a weak D call TRBD1 (6 bases). The length of the CDR3 is 16 residues. CDR1 and CDR2 from the germline V gene are SGHRS and YFSETQ. V was cut by 3 bases and J by 3 bases, with 19 bases left in between. The CDR3 region has the DNA TGCGCCAGCAGCTCCCACTTGCCAACAGGGAACTACGAGCAGTACTTC. Its translation: CASSSHLPTGNYEQYF.

This clonotype was seen many times. J is TRBJ1-1 and V is TRBV7-2; a weak D match, TRBD1 (6 bases). Germline CDR1 SGHTA, CDR2 FQGNSA. Trimming pared 6 bases from V and 1 base from J, leaving 12 bases between. The CDR3 consists of 14 residues. The CDR3 region is CASRQGYPNTEAFF. The CDR3, as DNA: TGTGCCAGCAGACAGGGTTACCCGAACACTGAAGCTTTCTTT.

The chain is built from TRBV5-1 and TRBJ1-4; D is perhaps TRBD1 (5 bases). Trimming removed 4 bases at V and 3 bases at J, with 13 bases between. CDR1 and CDR2 from the germline V gene are SGHRS and YFSETQ. The CDR3 sequence is 15 residues long. The CDR3 region is CASSPGDGPNEKLFF. Here the CDR3 DNA reads TGCGCCAGCAGCCCCGGGGACGGTCCTAATGAAAAACTGTTTTTT.